A selection of T cell receptor beta chains follows, all from one sample in a study of control samples from healthy donors and cancer patients. The data were produced by immunoSEQ multiplex PCR, yet TCRdb's version contains in-frame clones alone and is incomplete. Of about 150,000 clones in the sample, 85% to 90% are singletons; the top ten hold around 1.6%. The sample comprised blood. Receptor source: a young man in good health. Each CDR3 is given with its conserved first and last residue. A D gene is named only where the DNA matches it firmly. Not all rows give a size; the values are once, few, many and, for expanded clones, a class.

J: TRBJ1-2
D: TRBD1
V: TRBV5-5
size: NA
CDR3: CASSIGTVFYGYTF
DNA: TGTGCCAGCAGCATCGGGACAGTTTTTTATGGCTACACCTTC

J: TRBJ1-2
D: NA
V: TRBV5-6
size: NA
CDR3: CASSVKGNPYGYTF
DNA: TGTGCCAGCAGCGTGAAGGGAAACCCATATGGCTACACCTTC

J: TRBJ2-7
D: TRBD1
V: TRBV3-1/TRBV3-2
size: NA
CDR3: CASSQGEGQGKDNPREQYF
DNA: TGTGCCAGCAGCCAAGGCGAGGGACAGGGTAAAGATAATCCGCGGGAGCAGTACTTC

J: TRBJ1-2
D: NA
V: TRBV7-2
size: NA
CDR3: CASSLVSGRAYGYTF
DNA: TGTGCCAGCAGCTTAGTTTCAGGCAGGGCCTATGGCTACACCTTC

J: TRBJ1-3
D: TRBD1
V: TRBV5-1
size: NA
CDR3: CASSPGQDSGNTIYF
DNA: TGCGCCAGCAGCCCCGGACAGGACTCTGGAAACACCATATATTTT

J: TRBJ2-7
D: TRBD1
V: TRBV20-1
size: NA
CDR3: CSLRQGGEQYF
DNA: TGCAGTCTCCGACAGGGCGGCGAGCAGTACTTC

J: TRBJ2-3
D: TRBD2
V: TRBV25-1
size: NA
CDR3: CASSESLAGKASTDTQYF
DNA: TGTGCCAGCAGTGAAAGTCTAGCGGGAAAGGCTAGCACAGATACGCAGTATTTT

J: TRBJ2-5
D: TRBD2
V: TRBV7-6
size: NA
CDR3: CASSAGLAEETQYF
DNA: TGTGCCAGCAGCGCTGGACTAGCGGAAGAGACCCAGTACTTC

J: TRBJ2-2
D: TRBD2
V: TRBV9
size: NA
CDR3: CASSVVSGDTGELFF
DNA: TGTGCCAGCAGCGTAGTTAGCGGGGACACCGGGGAGCTGTTTTTT

J: TRBJ1-4
D: NA
V: TRBV7-9
size: NA
CDR3: CASSRDRDRRSEKLFF
DNA: TGTGCCAGCAGCCGAGATCGGGACCGTCGAAGTGAAAAACTGTTTTTT

J: TRBJ2-4
D: NA
V: TRBV4-3
size: NA
CDR3: CASGWWGAKNIQYF
DNA: TGCGCCAGCGGGTGGTGGGGCGCCAAAAACATTCAGTACTTC

J: TRBJ1-6
D: NA
V: TRBV2
size: NA
CDR3: CASSERTDSPLHF
DNA: TGTGCCAGCAGTGAGCGGACAGATTCACCCCTCCACTTT

J: TRBJ2-3
D: NA
V: TRBV7-3
size: NA
CDR3: CASSLNSAGSTDTQYF
DNA: TGTGCCAGCAGCTTAAATAGCGCAGGTAGCACAGATACGCAGTATTTT

J: TRBJ1-1
D: NA
V: TRBV29-1
size: NA
CDR3: CSADPGRLNTEAFF
DNA: TGCAGCGCTGATCCAGGACGTTTGAACACTGAAGCTTTCTTT

J: TRBJ2-3
D: NA
V: TRBV30
size: few
CDR3: CAWSPKYGAGRTDTQYF
DNA: TGTGCCTGGAGTCCCAAATATGGGGCAGGGAGGACAGATACGCAGTATTTT

J: TRBJ1-1
D: NA
V: TRBV30
size: once
CDR3: CAWSGGNTEAFF
DNA: TGTGCCTGGAGTGGGGGTAATACTGAAGCTTTCTTT

J: TRBJ2-3
D: TRBD1
V: TRBV11-2
size: once
CDR3: CASSRGLGTDTQYF
DNA: TGTGCCAGCAGCAGGGGGCTCGGCACAGATACGCAGTATTTT

J: TRBJ1-1
D: NA
V: TRBV4-1
size: NA
CDR3: CASSQDGGGGTEAFF
DNA: TGCGCCAGCAGCCAAGATGGTGGGGGAGGGACTGAAGCTTTCTTT

J: TRBJ2-7
D: NA
V: TRBV4-3
size: NA
CDR3: CASSQGRLYEQYF
DNA: TGCGCCAGCAGCCAGGGAAGACTCTACGAGCAGTACTTC

J: TRBJ2-3
D: TRBD2
V: TRBV9
size: NA
CDR3: CASSAPPRASGYTDTQYF
DNA: TGTGCCAGCAGCGCCCCCCCCCGGGCTAGCGGATACACAGATACGCAGTATTTT

J: TRBJ2-7
D: NA
V: TRBV14
size: NA
CDR3: CASSQGSYEQYF
DNA: TGTGCCAGCAGCCAAGGCAGCTACGAGCAGTACTTC

J: TRBJ2-2
D: NA
V: TRBV11-3
size: NA
CDR3: CASSSEGGTGELFF
DNA: TGTGCCAGCAGCTCAGAAGGAGGCACCGGGGAGCTGTTTTTT

J: TRBJ2-2
D: TRBD2
V: TRBV4-3
size: NA
CDR3: CASSQGLAGGKGTGELFF
DNA: TGCGCCAGCAGCCAAGGACTAGCGGGGGGTAAGGGCACCGGGGAGCTGTTTTTT

J: TRBJ2-3
D: TRBD2
V: TRBV11-3
size: NA
CDR3: CASSSTSGTDTQYF
DNA: TGTGCCAGCAGCTCGACTAGCGGCACAGATACGCAGTATTTT

J: TRBJ1-2
D: TRBD1
V: TRBV28
size: NA
CDR3: CASGQRDRGGHGYTF
DNA: TGTGCCAGCGGACAAAGGGACAGGGGTGGTCATGGCTACACCTTC

J: TRBJ2-1
D: TRBD2
V: TRBV2
size: NA
CDR3: CASSASGGNNEQFF
DNA: TGTGCCAGCAGTGCTAGCGGGGGAAACAATGAGCAGTTCTTC

J: TRBJ2-7
D: NA
V: TRBV27
size: NA
CDR3: CASSSLTGAGTEQYF
DNA: TGTGCCAGCAGTTCGCTAACCGGGGCCGGGACAGAGCAGTACTTC

J: TRBJ1-5
D: TRBD1
V: TRBV28
size: few
CDR3: CASSTGQVSNQPQHF
DNA: TGTGCCAGCAGCACGGGACAGGTTAGCAATCAGCCCCAGCATTTT

J: TRBJ1-2
D: NA
V: TRBV6-5
size: NA
CDR3: CASRDPWVPGQRF
DNA: TGTGCCAGCAGGGATCCGTGGGTCCCGGGCCAAAGATTC

J: TRBJ1-1
D: NA
V: TRBV5-1
size: once
CDR3: CASSTSRDNSFAEAFF
DNA: TGCGCCAGCAGCACAAGCCGGGACAACTCGTTCGCTGAAGCTTTCTTT

J: TRBJ2-5
D: TRBD2
V: TRBV3-1/TRBV3-2
size: NA
CDR3: CASSQDSSGGMETQYF
DNA: TGTGCCAGCAGCCAAGATTCTAGCGGGGGAATGGAGACCCAGTACTTC

J: TRBJ2-3
D: TRBD1
V: TRBV18
size: NA
CDR3: CASSPPTGDPTDTQYF
DNA: TGTGCCAGCTCACCACCAACAGGGGACCCCACAGATACGCAGTATTTT

J: TRBJ1-6
D: NA
V: TRBV7-2
size: NA
CDR3: CASSPPSPNSPLHF
DNA: TGTGCCAGCAGCCCCCCCAGCCCTAATTCACCCCTCCACTTT

J: TRBJ2-7
D: NA
V: TRBV6-1
size: NA
CDR3: CASSDREFGYEQYF
DNA: TGTGCCAGCAGTGACAGGGAATTCGGCTACGAGCAGTACTTC

J: TRBJ2-2
D: TRBD2
V: TRBV29-1
size: NA
CDR3: CSVGTSGGPRGTGELFF
DNA: TGCAGCGTCGGGACTAGCGGGGGGCCCCGTGGCACCGGGGAGCTGTTTTTT

J: TRBJ1-1
D: NA
V: TRBV6-1
size: NA
CDR3: CASSDVVGTEAFF
DNA: TGTGCCAGCAGTGATGTGGTGGGGACTGAAGCTTTCTTT

J: TRBJ1-5
D: TRBD1
V: TRBV4-2
size: few
CDR3: CASSQDREGQQHF
DNA: TGTGCCAGCAGCCAAGATCGGGAGGGACAGCAGCATTTT

J: TRBJ2-1
D: TRBD2
V: TRBV6-4
size: NA
CDR3: CASSFRAGLSYNEQFF
DNA: TGTGCCAGCAGTTTTCGAGCGGGGTTATCCTACAATGAGCAGTTCTTC

J: TRBJ2-2
D: NA
V: TRBV3-1/TRBV3-2
size: NA
CDR3: CASSRHGELFF
DNA: TGTGCCAGCAGCCGACACGGGGAGCTGTTTTTT

J: TRBJ2-6
D: NA
V: TRBV4-2
size: NA
CDR3: CASSQGGGLEANVLTF
DNA: TGTGCCAGCAGCCAAGGAGGAGGGTTAGAGGCCAACGTCCTGACTTTC

J: TRBJ2-5
D: TRBD2
V: TRBV7-8
size: NA
CDR3: CASSLVLAGATQETQYF
DNA: TGTGCCAGCAGCTTAGTACTAGCGGGGGCCACTCAAGAGACCCAGTACTTC

J: TRBJ2-3
D: NA
V: TRBV5-5
size: NA
CDR3: CASSLEGGTDTQYF
DNA: TGTGCCAGCAGCTTGGAGGGCGGCACAGATACGCAGTATTTT

J: TRBJ1-1
D: TRBD1
V: TRBV19
size: NA
CDR3: CASMPRTGRAEAFF
DNA: TGTGCCAGTATGCCCCGGACAGGGCGGGCTGAAGCTTTCTTT